This paragraph reports one TCR beta chain. This specimen comes from a study of blood T cells in healthy people across ages. Overall study context: Through template switching, about one barcoded beta molecule was captured per two T cells, as measured in model experiments.

Trimming stripped 5 bases from V and 0 bases from J, with 10 bases between. This CDR3 is built from 15 residues. It was with a sample-barcoded 5' primer and a J-beta primer mix that a second PCR of about 6 to 12 cycles was run. TCRdb redid the calling of the 5' RACE reads with MiXCR, one entry per CDR3 protein. The profile shows around 1,900,000 distinct CDR3 sequences, 35% to 50% of them singletons. This chain links TRBV12-3 or TRBV12-4 with TRBJ1-4; D is ambiguous. What was sequenced was blood. The origin of this receptor is a human donor in good health. The CDR3 sequence is CASSTFGATNEKLFF. The CDR3 DNA is TGTGCCAGCAGTACCTTCGGAGCAACTAATGAAAAACTGTTTTTT.